This is a list of T cell receptor beta chains from one sample in a study of T-cell reconstitution after alpha-beta-depleted transplantation in children. TCRdb analysed the PCR reads with MiXCR anew, one entry per CDR3 protein. This table has about 110,000 distinct CDR3 sequences, about a tenth appearing once. The sequencing used PBMCs, collected before TCRalphabeta/CD19-depleted stem cell transplant. These receptors all come from a boy aged 2 to 10 with acute lymphoblastic leukemia, due to receive a stem cell transplant. Both conserved end residues are part of each CDR3. The order of the fields is clone size, V gene, J gene, D gene, CDR3 protein, CDR3 DNA. D genes are given only for firm matches. Sizes are listed as once, few, many, or a class for an expanded clone.

>many|TRBV7-6|TRBJ2-1|TRBD2
CASSLSIAGSSYNEQFF
TGTGCCAGCAGCTTGAGTATAGCGGGAAGCTCCTACAATGAGCAGTTCTTC
>few|TRBV10-1|TRBJ2-7|.
CASSDTPTGEQYF
TGCGCCAGCAGTGATACTCCCACGGGGGAGCAGTACTTC
>few|TRBV20-1|TRBJ2-1|.
CSAKSDSSSYNEQFF
TGCAGTGCTAAAAGTGACTCCAGCTCCTACAATGAGCAGTTCTTC
>many|TRBV6-1|TRBJ2-5|.
CASRRTEQETQYF
TGTGCCAGCAGACGGACAGAACAAGAGACCCAGTACTTC
>many|TRBV7-6|TRBJ2-7|.
CASSLRGGHEQYF
TGTGCCAGCAGCCTCCGGGGAGGCCACGAGCAGTACTTC
>few|TRBV7-9|TRBJ2-3|TRBD2
CASSLARLAGGNTQYF
TGTGCCAGCAGCTTAGCCCGACTAGCGGGAGGGAATACGCAGTATTTT
>many|TRBV15|TRBJ1-1|TRBD1
CATSPARGRVAEAFF
TGTGCCACCAGTCCTGCCAGGGGGAGGGTCGCTGAAGCTTTCTTT
>many|TRBV12-3/TRBV12-4|TRBJ1-1|.
CASSASGGNGEAFF
TGTGCCAGCAGTGCCTCCGGGGGGAATGGTGAAGCTTTCTTT
>few|TRBV5-5|TRBJ2-1|TRBD1
CASSWTGNVYNEQFF
TGTGCCAGCAGCTGGACAGGTAACGTGTACAATGAGCAGTTCTTC
>few|TRBV20-1|TRBJ1-2|.
CSAISGAGYGYTF
TGCAGTGCTATATCAGGGGCCGGCTATGGCTACACCTTC